The sequence of this T cell receptor beta chain was determined in a study of vaccination effects on CD4 cells after COVID-19. Points from the study as a whole: Long after vaccination, the clones induced by infection and by vaccine shrank markedly in size.

The method was immunoSEQ multiplex PCR; TCRdb's version includes in-frame clones alone and lacks a portion of them. This table holds nearly 30,000 clones, 65% to 75% found once. CDR1 and CDR2 from the germline V gene are SQVTM and ANQGSEA. Trimming shortened V by 7 bases and J by 5 bases, and 26 bases separated the two germline ends. The CDR3 extends over 16 amino acids. A remark on this clone: Its antigen is unidentified.

ViraFEST expansion of antigen-specific CD4+ T cells with viral peptide pools preceded sequencing. The authors isolated CD4+ T cells after 10 days of culture. Each participant received a vaccine that was either BNT162b2 or mRNA-1273, given as two doses. Each culture had half its medium swapped for IL-2 medium on days 3 and 7. The receptor comes from a human donor who received a COVID-19 vaccine. V gene TRBV29-1 combines with J gene TRBJ1-1; D perhaps matches TRBD1 (5 bases). Sequencing was performed on CD4+ T cells from PBMCs cultured with HCoV-OC43 spike peptides, taken after COVID-19 vaccination. Sample subset: HCoV-OC43 spike overlapping peptide pool stimulation. The CDR3 sequence is CSAHPGQQSRGTEAFF. CDR3 nucleotides: TGCAGCGCCCACCCCGGACAACAATCCAGAGGGACTGAAGCTTTCTTT.